What follows describes a single T cell receptor beta chain. Original data processing: From reference gene primer amplification, estimates of nucleated cell counts were derived. TCRdb keeps only in-frame clones here, not all; method: immunoSEQ multiplex PCR. V and J calls plus clone size are reproduced from that table; the DNA served to infer D and trimming. The sample lists some 210,000 clones; 89% were seen once. The source of the sample is a study of blood T cell repertoires in COVID-19. The wider study: Nucleic acid was either cDNA or gDNA, and it came from T cells, B-cell-depleted T cells, or PBMCs.

CDR3 length: 12 amino acids. The germline CDR1 and CDR2 sequences are SGHRS and YFSETQ. V shed 2 bases, J shed 9 bases, and the junction held 2 bases outside the gene matches. This chain joins TRBV5-1 and TRBJ2-3; 8 bases align to TRBD1. This clonotype was obtained from a woman aged 40 to 50 with acute or convalescent COVID-19. The sequenced sample consisted of peripheral blood. The CDR3 nucleotides read TGCGCCAGCAGCTTCGGACAGGGCACGCAGTATTTT. This translates into CASSFGQGTQYF.